This TCR beta chain was documented in a study of blood T cell repertoires in COVID-19. As for the study in general: Whether acute or convalescent, the COVID-19 samples came from the United States, Italy and Spain. The cDNA or gDNA used as material had been derived from T cells, B-cell-depleted T cells, or PBMCs.

Some clones are missing from TCRdb's copy, which holds only in-frame ones; the method was immunoSEQ multiplex PCR. The table records around 160,000 clones, 80% to 90% of them present only once. The V gene lost 5 bases and the J gene lost 1 base, with 13 bases spanning the gap. The CDR3 contains 14 residues. Per germline, CDR1 SGHNT and CDR2 YYREEE (reference sequence). The chain employs TRBV5-4 and TRBJ2-7, with D possibly being TRBD1 (6 bases). The sequence was obtained from a woman in her sixties with COVID-19, enrolled during active disease. The specimen sequenced was peripheral blood. The DNA of the CDR3 is TGTGCCAGCAGGGCCGGGACAAATTCCTACGAGCAGTACTTC. This codes for CASRAGTNSYEQYF.